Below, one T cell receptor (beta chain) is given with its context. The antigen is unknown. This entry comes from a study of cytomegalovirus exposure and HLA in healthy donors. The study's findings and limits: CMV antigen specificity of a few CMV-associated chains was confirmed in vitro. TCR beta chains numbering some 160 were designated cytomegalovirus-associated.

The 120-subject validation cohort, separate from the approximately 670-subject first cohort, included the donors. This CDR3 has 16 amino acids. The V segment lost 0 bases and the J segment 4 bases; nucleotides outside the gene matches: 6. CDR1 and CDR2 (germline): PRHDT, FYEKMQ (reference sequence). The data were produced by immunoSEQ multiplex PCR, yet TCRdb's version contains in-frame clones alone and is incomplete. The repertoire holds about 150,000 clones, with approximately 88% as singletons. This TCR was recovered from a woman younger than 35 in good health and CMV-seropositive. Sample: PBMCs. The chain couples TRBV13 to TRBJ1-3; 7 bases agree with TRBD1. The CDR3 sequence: CASSLGRDSLGNTIYF. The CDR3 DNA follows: TGTGCCAGCAGCTTAGGGCGGGACAGTTTAGGAAACACCATATATTTT. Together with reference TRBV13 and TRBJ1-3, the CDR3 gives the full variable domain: AAGVIQSPRHLIKEKRETATLKCYPIPRHDTVYWYQQGPGQDPQFLISFYEKMQSDKGSIPDRFSAQQFSDYHSELNMSSLELGDSALYFCASSLGRDSLGNTIYFGEGSWLTVV.